The clone carrying this TCR beta chain came up a few times. Its antigen is undetermined. This record comes from a study of beta chain features in type 1 diabetes. Overall study findings and caveats: For Type 1 diabetes patients, all four CD4+ subsets carried TCRB CDR3s that were moderately but significantly shorter. Cells with high TCR expression could be over-represented when cDNA is sequenced.

cDNA synthesis used the whole RNA isolate, giving expressed TCRB sequences. TCRdb's copy holds only in-frame clones and misses some; the assay was immunoSEQ multiplex PCR. Of hundreds of thousands of clones in the sample, roughly 12% were seen once. Trimming pared 1 base from V and 3 bases from J, leaving 19 bases between. The V gene's germline CDR1 is SEHNR and CDR2 FQNEAQ (reference sequence). This CDR3 is 18 amino acids long. V is TRBV7-9 and J is TRBJ2-1; D gene ambiguous. Source material: naive CD4+ T cells from blood. The clonotype was recovered from a man aged 18 to 30 with type 1 diabetes. The CDR3 DNA is TGTGCCAGCAGCTTAGATATTTGGGCGGAGCCGGTCTACAATGAGCAGTTCTTC. Protein sequence: CASSLDIWAEPVYNEQFF.